Below are 29 T cell receptor beta chains sequenced from a single sample in a study of T-cell memory formation after mild COVID-19. TCRdb itself ran the 5' RACE reads through MiXCR, one entry per CDR3 protein. The sample yields fewer than 650,000 distinct CDR3 sequences, roughly 21% seen once. Sequencing used PBMCs or a T cell subset sorted from them (not recorded which). Source of these receptors: an adult woman who had mild COVID-19 (a few samples of this study predate the infection). Cell type and time point are not known.

This chain uses TRBV9 with TRBJ2-5; D may be TRBD2 (5 bases). This CDR3 has 16 residues. The germline V and J ends were trimmed by 0 bases and 5 bases, with 17 bases remaining between them. CDR1 is SGDLS, CDR2 YYNGEE, per germline. The CDR3 DNA follows: TGTGCCAGCAGCGTAGATGTGAGGGAGAGGTGGGAGACCCAGTACTTC. Its protein is CASSVDVRERWETQYF.

In this sample, this clonotype turned up a few times. This chain joins TRBV21-1 and TRBJ2-2; TRBD1, as called in the table, went unchecked against the DNA. TRBV21-1 is termed a pseudogene. The length of the CDR3 is 15 residues. The CDR3 here is CASSGHRGLNGELFF. In nucleotides, the CDR3 is TGTGCCAGCAGCGGCCACAGGGGGCTTAACGGGGAGCTGTTTTTT.

This clonotype occurred many times. The chain uses TRBV20-1 and TRBJ1-2; D gene uncertain. Germline-derived CDR1 and CDR2 are DFQATT and SNEGSKA (reference sequence). The CDR3 runs 11 residues. This CDR3 is CTSDLTKGYTF. The CDR3 DNA is TGCACCTCCGATCTTACTAAGGGCTACACCTTC.

This sequence joins TRBV24-1 and TRBJ2-7; D is uncertain. The CDR3 runs 14 residues. Trimming shortened V by 3 bases and J by 2 bases, and 10 bases separated the two germline ends. The germline CDR1 and CDR2 sequences are KGHDR and SFDVKD. CDR3 sequence: CATSDSSVTYEQYF. In DNA, the CDR3 is TGTGCCACCAGTGATAGCTCCGTGACCTACGAGCAGTACTTC.

In this sample, this clonotype turned up a few times. This chain connects TRBV24-1 to TRBJ2-5; no clear D gene. This CDR3 spans 14 amino acids. Germline CDR1 is KGHDR and CDR2 is SFDVKD. The V and J ends lost 5 bases and 2 bases respectively, with 11 bases between them. CDR3 nucleotide sequence: TGTGCCACCAGTGGTGCACACTCGCAAGAGACCCAGTACTTC. As protein: CATSGAHSQETQYF.

V gene TRBV12-3 or TRBV12-4 combines with J gene TRBJ2-2; 8 bases line up with TRBD1. V dropped 5 bases and J dropped 6; count of bases not matched to a gene: 8. The CDR3 is 15 amino acids. The CDR3 is CASSPRGQGPGELFF. The CDR3 region has the DNA TGTGCCAGCAGTCCACGAGGACAGGGTCCCGGGGAGCTGTTTTTT.

This clonotype was seen more than once but under ten times. This chain uses TRBV12-3 or TRBV12-4 with TRBJ1-5; D is undetermined. This CDR3 is built from 13 residues. Between the trimmed V and J ends, which lost 3 bases and 5 bases, there was a span of 8 bases. The CDR3 bases are TGTGCCAGCAGTTTCCCACCCGATCAGCCCCAGCATTTT. This sequence encodes CASSFPPDQPQHF.

The rearrangement joins TRBV6-5 to TRBJ1-2; possible D gene TRBD1, 5 bases. This CDR3 contains 13 residues. Germline-derived CDR1 and CDR2 are MNHEY and SVGAGI. Trimming cost V 10 bases and J 2 bases, with 14 bases left between them. The CDR3 region has the DNA TGTGCCACCAAGAGGGGCTCAAACTATGGCTACACCTTC. This encodes CATKRGSNYGYTF.

The V gene is TRBV13, the J gene TRBJ2-7; 8 bases are a match to TRBD2. Germline V gene lookup returns CDR1 PRHDT and CDR2 FYEKMQ (reference sequence). Trimming took 5 bases from V and 2 from J; bases not matched to a gene: 2. The CDR3 is 13 amino acids. DNA for the CDR3: TGTGCCAGCAGCAGCGGGAGTACCTACGAGCAGTACTTC. The encoded protein is CASSSGSTYEQYF.

The J gene is TRBJ2-7, the V gene TRBV4-1; D is unresolved. The CDR3 contains 17 residues. Looked up from germline, CDR1 is MGHRA and CDR2 is YSYEKL. With 2 bases removed from V and 1 base from J, the gap between germline ends came to 18 bases. The CDR3 protein is CASSQIPGSMGSYEQYF. In nucleotides, the CDR3 is TGCGCCAGCAGCCAAATTCCCGGGTCCATGGGTTCCTACGAGCAGTACTTC.

This clonotype was seen only a few times. The gene calls are TRBV6-2 or TRBV6-3 and TRBJ2-3; D is possibly TRBD1 (6 bases). The germline V gene has CDR1 MNHEY and CDR2 SVGEGT. The V and J ends lost 6 bases and 5 bases respectively, with 12 bases between them. CDR3 length equals 13 residues. The CDR3 loop is CASRSDRLDTQYF. As DNA, the CDR3 is TGTGCCAGCAGGTCCGACAGGTTAGATACGCAGTATTTT.

In this sample, this clonotype turned up a few times. The rearrangement links TRBV7-9 to TRBJ2-7, with 7 bases identical to TRBD1. The ends lost 3 bases at V and 0 bases at J; junction bases unmatched: 8. Germline V gives CDR1 SEHNR, CDR2 FQNEAQ (reference sequence). This CDR3 spans 16 amino acids. The CDR3 spells CASSFSSGTVSYEQYF. For the CDR3, the DNA is TGTGCCAGCAGCTTCTCGTCCGGGACAGTCTCCTACGAGCAGTACTTC.

This clonotype occurred a few times. V is TRBV28 and J is TRBJ2-7; D gene unclear. The V end lost 4 bases, the J end lost 7 bases, and 17 bases lay between the germline ends. The CDR3 extends over 14 amino acids. In germline, CDR1 is MDHEN, CDR2 SYDVKM. The chain's CDR3 is CASSSDTPRKEQYF. The DNA for the CDR3 is TGTGCCAGCAGTTCCGATACCCCCCGGAAGGAGCAGTACTTC.

This clonotype was seen only a few times. CDR3 sequence (DNA): TGCGCCAGCAGCTTGCCAGCGGGGAACACCGGGGAGCTGTTTTTT. This gives the protein CASSLPAGNTGELFF. This rearrangement joins TRBV5-1 to TRBJ2-2; perhaps TRBD2 as D (6 bases). The germline V gene has CDR1 SGHRS and CDR2 YFSETQ. This CDR3 spans 15 amino acids. Trimming pared 1 base from V and 1 base from J, leaving 8 bases between.

CDR3 residues: CASSQGTGGSPLHF. CDR3 in DNA: TGTGCCAGCAGCCAGGGGACAGGGGGCTCACCCCTCCACTTT. The chain has TRBV3-1 and TRBJ1-6; 12 positions match TRBD1. The CDR3 covers 14 residues. The V and J ends lost 3 bases and 10 bases, in that order; junction bases with no gene match: 1. The germline V gene has CDR1 LGHDT and CDR2 YNNKEL (reference sequence).

This chain joins TRBV18 and TRBJ2-1; D may correspond to TRBD1 or TRBD2 (5 bases each). Germline assignment: CDR1 KGHSH and CDR2 LQKENI. Trimming stripped 4 bases from V and 8 bases from J, with 15 bases between. There are 14 residues in the CDR3. The CDR3 region has the DNA TGTGCCAGCTCACAACGGGACCAGATGGATGAGCAGTTCTTC. This encodes CASSQRDQMDEQFF.

This chain uses TRBV7-9 with TRBJ2-3, with 8 bases identical to TRBD2. The CDR3 contains 14 residues. Germline V lookup: CDR1 SEHNR, CDR2 FQNEAQ (reference sequence). Trimming at V came to 3 bases and at J to 4 bases, leaving 3 bases not matched to a gene. CDR3: CASSFTGGADTQYF. For the CDR3, the DNA is TGTGCCAGCAGCTTCACGGGAGGGGCAGATACGCAGTATTTT. The variable domain in full, completed from reference TRBV7-9 and TRBJ2-3, reads DTGVSQNPRHKITKRGQNVTFRCDPISEHNRLYWYRQTLGQGPEFLTYFQNEAQLEKSRLLSDRFSAERPKGSFSTLEIQRTEQGDSAMYLCASSFTGGADTQYFGPGTRLTVL.

V gene TRBV20-1 combines with J gene TRBJ2-7; 8 bases fit TRBD2. Trimming at V came to 3 bases and at J to 6 bases, leaving 7 bases not matched to a gene. The CDR3 sequence is 13 residues long. Per the germline V gene, CDR1 is DFQATT and CDR2 is SNEGSKA (reference sequence). As DNA, the CDR3 is TGCAGTGCTAGCGGGAGGGCCACGGGCGAGCAGTACTTC. It is translated as CSASGRATGEQYF.

The chain combines TRBV20-1 with TRBJ2-7; TRBD2 matches at 8 bases. Germline CDR1 reads DFQATT; CDR2 reads SNEGSKA (reference sequence). V was pared by 8 bases and J by 3 bases, with 9 bases of the junction left unmatched. The CDR3 runs 13 residues. Here the CDR3 DNA reads TGCAGTCTCTCGGGGGGGCCAAACTACGAGCAGTACTTC. Its protein product is CSLSGGPNYEQYF.

The chain links TRBV2 to TRBJ2-2; D is undetermined. Deletions cut 6 bases from V and 0 bases from J, with 17 bases between. CDR1 and CDR2 from the germline V gene are SNHLY and FYNNEI. The CDR3 has 17 amino acids. CDR3 sequence: CASRGSGIATNTGELFF. CDR3 DNA: TGTGCCAGCAGGGGATCTGGCATCGCCACGAACACCGGGGAGCTGTTTTTT. Combining the CDR3 with reference TRBV2 and TRBJ2-2 gives the whole variable domain EPEVTQTPSHQVTQMGQEVILRCVPISNHLYFYWYRQILGQKVEFLVSFYNNEISEKSEIFDDQFSVERPDGSNFTLKIRSTKLEDSAMYFCASRGSGIATNTGELFFGEGSRLTVL.

CDR3 in DNA: TGTGCCAGCAGCGCAGACAGGAGTGTTCATTCACCCCTCCACTTT. Translated: CASSADRSVHSPLHF. The V gene is TRBV7-2, the J gene TRBJ1-6; maybe TRBD1 (6 bases). This CDR3 has 15 amino acids. V lost 5 bases and J 8 bases, leaving 16 bases between the germline ends. The germline V gene encodes CDR1 SGHTA and CDR2 FQGNSA.

J is TRBJ2-3 and V is TRBV12-3 or TRBV12-4, with 7 bases aligning to TRBD2. The CDR3 is 15 residues long. V lost 2 bases to trimming and J lost 3 bases; unmatched junction nucleotides: 5. The CDR3 DNA reads as TGTGCCAGCAGTTTAATGGACGGGAGGACAGATACGCAGTATTTT. Translated: CASSLMDGRTDTQYF.

In its sample, this clonotype was seen a few times. V usage is TRBV7-2 and J usage is TRBJ2-3, with TRBD2 identical over 9 bases. V lost 5 bases, J lost 5 bases, and 5 bases stayed unmatched. The CDR3 runs 14 residues. Germline CDR1 is SGHTA and CDR2 is FQGNSA. The CDR3 region has the DNA TGTGCCAGCAGCCGGCTAGCGGGATTAGATACGCAGTATTTT. It yields the protein CASSRLAGLDTQYF.

The sample holds a few counts of this clonotype. The CDR3 region is CASTPSRGSTGELFF. CDR3 DNA: TGTGCCAGCACCCCGAGTAGGGGGTCCACCGGGGAGCTGTTTTTT. The chain links TRBV9 to TRBJ2-2, with D perhaps TRBD1 (6 bases). Germline V CDR1 and CDR2: SGDLS, YYNGEE. The CDR3 spans 15 residues. V was trimmed by 6 bases and J by 4 bases, leaving 16 bases between them.

V and J are TRBV6-5 and TRBJ2-4; 8 positions match TRBD1. The CDR3 has 14 amino acids. Looked up from germline, CDR1 is MNHEY and CDR2 is SVGAGI. J lost 8 bases, V lost 3 bases, and 6 bases had no gene match. The CDR3 reads CASSYEQGEDIQYF. The DNA of the CDR3 is TGTGCCAGCAGTTATGAACAGGGGGAAGACATTCAGTACTTC.

As for this clonotype: At one of its ends the junction is not consistent with the germline gene, which may arise from a read error. This chain links TRBV3-1 with TRBJ2-1, with D possibly being TRBD1 or TRBD2 (5 bases each). Germline-derived CDR1 and CDR2 are LGHDT and YNNKEL (reference sequence). The CDR3 extends over 15 amino acids. CDR3 loop: CASSQEVMWGTPGDF. CDR3 DNA: TGTGCCAGCAGCCAAGAAGTAATGTGGGGGACCCCCGGAGATTTC.

This clonotype was recorded a few times. The CDR3 here is CASSVAPLTSGLSYEQYF. The CDR3 DNA sequence: TGTGCCAGCAGCGTAGCTCCTCTAACTAGCGGGCTCTCCTACGAGCAGTACTTC. V and J are TRBV9 and TRBJ2-7; 9 bases agree with TRBD2. Germline assignment: CDR1 SGDLS and CDR2 YYNGEE. There are 18 residues in the CDR3. The J segment lost 0 bases and the V segment lost 0 bases, leaving 10 bases of the junction unmatched.

This clonotype showed up just a few times. The chain couples TRBV18 to TRBJ2-2; TRBD1 aligns across 11 bases. The CDR3 is 17 residues long. After removal of 2 bases from V and 1 base from J, the junction contained 3 bases not matched to a gene. Germline V gene lookup returns CDR1 KGHSH and CDR2 LQKENI. The CDR3 loop reads CASSPGQGAGNTGELFF. The CDR3 DNA follows: TGTGCCAGCTCACCAGGACAGGGGGCCGGGAACACCGGGGAGCTGTTTTTT.

Many counts were recorded for this clonotype. The rearrangement links TRBV7-2 to TRBJ1-6; possible D gene TRBD1, 6 bases. This CDR3 contains 15 residues. Trimming took off 5 bases at V and 8 bases at J, with 16 bases between the two ends. CDR1 and CDR2 (germline): SGHTA, FQGNSA. CDR3 protein: CASSLQGRIDSPLHF. CDR3 coding DNA: TGTGCCAGCAGCCTGCAGGGGCGAATCGATTCACCCCTCCACTTT. Combining the CDR3 with reference TRBV7-2 and TRBJ1-6 gives the whole variable domain GAGVSQSPSNKVTEKGKDVELRCDPISGHTALYWYRQSLGQGLEFLIYFQGNSAPDKSGLPSDRFSAERTGGSVSTLTIQRTQQEDSAVYLCASSLQGRIDSPLHFGNGTRLTVT.